The entry below describes one TCR beta chain. Antigen specificity is unknown. The sample belongs to a study of naive and memory T cell subsets. Two oligonucleotides, mixed equimolar, formed the beta constant-region primer covering TRBC1 and TRBC2. Nested alpha and beta constant-region primers with the SP2 primer drove four PCR rounds on ligated cDNA. From the UMI-ligation and nested PCR reads, TCRdb called clonotypes with MiXCR, one entry per CDR3 protein. The sample has 98,000 or so distinct CDR3 sequences, approximately 14% seen once. Study-level results: A few larger clonotypes appeared in naive repertoires, especially CD8, possibly memory cells re-expressing CD45RA.

V was shortened by 1 base and J by 3 bases, with 10 bases between the two germline ends. Germline loops: CDR1 SGHKS, CDR2 YYEKEE (reference sequence). The CDR3 consists of 14 residues. This clonotype was sampled from a human donor in good health. J is TRBJ1-2 and V is TRBV5-5; possible D gene TRBD1, 5 bases. Material for sequencing was naive CD8+ T cells from blood. CDR3 DNA: TGTGCCAGCAGCTTGACTGGGGCAGACTATGGCTACACCTTC. It codes for CASSLTGADYGYTF.